The TCR beta chain under discussion was sequenced for a study of preoperative IRX-2 immunotherapy in early breast cancer. Assay: immunoSEQ multiplex PCR; the TCRdb copy retains only in-frame clones and omits some. The sample yields roughly 40,000 clones, 77% seen once. V was shortened by 5 bases and J by 2 bases, with 10 bases between the two germline ends. Germline V gene sequence: CDR1 MGHDK, CDR2 SYGVNS. The CDR3 spans 14 residues. Noted treatment: preoperative locoregional IRX-2 cytokine immunotherapy. The V and J genes are TRBV25-1 and TRBJ1-3, with no clear D. Sequenced here: tumor tissue, sampled after IRX-2 immunotherapy. This receptor was taken from a human donor with breast cancer. CDR3 amino acids: CASSSTEAGNTIYF. In DNA form, the CDR3 reads TGTGCCAGCAGTTCAACAGAGGCTGGAAACACCATATATTTT.